A selection of T cell receptor beta chains follows, all from one sample in a study of molecular identifiers for immune sequencing clone quantification. TCRdb processed the PCR reads anew with MiXCR; each CDR3 protein has one entry. The sample contains some 580,000 distinct CDR3 sequences, 25% of which appear only once. Sequenced material: naive CD8+ T cells from blood, with Jurkat cell RNA spiked in. These receptors were obtained from a human donor in good health. Some libraries in this study had Jurkat cell RNA spiked in. The CDR3 runs from the conserved cysteine through the conserved F or W. Each record gives: clone size, D gene, J gene, V gene, CDR3 protein, CDR3 DNA. A D gene is named only where the DNA matches it firmly. Clone size is not always given. Where it is, it says once, few, many or a class for expanded clones.

clone size: .
D gene: TRBD2
J gene: TRBJ2-7
V gene: TRBV28
CDR3 protein: CASRGTGTSGQKGYEQYF
CDR3 DNA: TGTGCCAGCAGGGGAACCGGGACTAGCGGGCAAAAGGGTTACGAGCAGTACTTC

clone size: .
D gene: .
J gene: TRBJ2-7
V gene: TRBV29-1
CDR3 protein: CSVETRSSYEQYF
CDR3 DNA: TGCAGCGTCGAGACCCGGAGCTCCTACGAGCAGTACTTC

clone size: .
D gene: .
J gene: TRBJ2-2
V gene: TRBV12-3/TRBV12-4
CDR3 protein: CASSSGAGGSTGELFF
CDR3 DNA: TGTGCCAGCAGTTCGGGGGCAGGGGGGAGTACCGGGGAGCTGTTTTTT

clone size: once
D gene: .
J gene: TRBJ1-3
V gene: TRBV4-1
CDR3 protein: CASSQDRQPSGNTIYF
CDR3 DNA: TGCGCCAGCAGCCAAGATCGGCAACCCTCTGGAAACACCATATATTTT

clone size: few
D gene: .
J gene: TRBJ2-7
V gene: TRBV27
CDR3 protein: CASSATASYEQYF
CDR3 DNA: TGTGCCAGCAGTGCGACGGCATCCTACGAGCAGTACTTC

clone size: many
D gene: .
J gene: TRBJ1-4
V gene: TRBV7-9
CDR3 protein: CASSSWQPNEKLFF
CDR3 DNA: TGTGCCAGCAGCTCCTGGCAGCCTAATGAAAAACTGTTTTTT

clone size: few
D gene: .
J gene: TRBJ1-2
V gene: TRBV12-5
CDR3 protein: CASGPNRLFNYGYTF
CDR3 DNA: TGTGCTAGTGGCCCAAACAGGCTTTTCAACTATGGCTACACCTTC

clone size: once
D gene: .
J gene: TRBJ2-7
V gene: TRBV6-5
CDR3 protein: CASGERAGAGYGQYF
CDR3 DNA: TGTGCCAGCGGCGAAAGGGCAGGGGCAGGCTACGGGCAGTACTTC

clone size: few
D gene: TRBD1
J gene: TRBJ1-2
V gene: TRBV7-9
CDR3 protein: CASSYLDRDSYGYTF
CDR3 DNA: TGTGCCAGCAGCTACTTGGACAGGGACAGCTATGGCTACACCTTC

clone size: few
D gene: TRBD1
J gene: TRBJ2-5
V gene: TRBV12-3/TRBV12-4
CDR3 protein: CASSLGTGGGEETQYF
CDR3 DNA: TGTGCCAGCAGTTTAGGGACAGGGGGCGGGGAAGAGACCCAGTACTTC

clone size: many
D gene: .
J gene: TRBJ2-3
V gene: TRBV29-1
CDR3 protein: CWASNTDTQYF
CDR3 DNA: TGCTGGGCCAGTAACACAGATACGCAGTATTTT

clone size: many
D gene: .
J gene: TRBJ2-7
V gene: TRBV27
CDR3 protein: CASSSPGAEQYF
CDR3 DNA: TGTGCCAGCAGTTCCCCAGGGGCCGAGCAGTACTTC

clone size: .
D gene: .
J gene: TRBJ1-4
V gene: TRBV20-1
CDR3 protein: CSARPGGEEKLFF
CDR3 DNA: TGCAGTGCTAGACCCGGCGGGGAGGAAAAACTGTTTTTT

clone size: .
D gene: TRBD1
J gene: TRBJ2-7
V gene: TRBV4-1
CDR3 protein: CASSQQGQTNKQYF
CDR3 DNA: TGCGCCAGCAGCCAACAGGGACAGACCAACAAGCAGTACTTC

clone size: many
D gene: .
J gene: TRBJ2-3
V gene: TRBV4-3
CDR3 protein: CASSQVGRTGDTQYF
CDR3 DNA: TGCGCCAGCAGCCAAGTTGGACGGACCGGAGATACGCAGTATTTT

clone size: .
D gene: .
J gene: TRBJ2-2
V gene: TRBV30
CDR3 protein: CAWDAMEGPGTGELFF
CDR3 DNA: TGTGCCTGGGATGCGATGGAGGGTCCGGGCACCGGGGAGCTGTTTTTT

clone size: few
D gene: TRBD2
J gene: TRBJ2-1
V gene: TRBV29-1
CDR3 protein: CSVKPRTSGSAYEQFF
CDR3 DNA: TGCAGCGTGAAACCGAGGACTAGCGGGAGTGCTTATGAGCAGTTCTTC

clone size: .
D gene: .
J gene: TRBJ2-3
V gene: TRBV7-9
CDR3 protein: CVSSLALRTGADTQYF
CDR3 DNA: TGTGTCAGCAGCTTAGCCTTAAGGACGGGAGCAGATACGCAGTATTTT

clone size: .
D gene: TRBD1
J gene: TRBJ1-1
V gene: TRBV20-1
CDR3 protein: CSARPLGQGPNTEAFF
CDR3 DNA: TGCAGTGCTAGACCCCTGGGACAGGGTCCTAACACTGAAGCTTTCTTT

clone size: .
D gene: .
J gene: TRBJ1-1
V gene: TRBV9
CDR3 protein: CASSPEGNKNTEAFF
CDR3 DNA: TGTGCCAGCAGCCCAGAGGGCAACAAGAACACTGAAGCTTTCTTT

clone size: many
D gene: .
J gene: TRBJ2-6
V gene: TRBV5-8
CDR3 protein: CASSPEAGANVLTF
CDR3 DNA: TGTGCCAGCAGCCCTGAGGCTGGGGCCAACGTCCTGACTTTC

clone size: many
D gene: .
J gene: TRBJ1-5
V gene: TRBV7-9
CDR3 protein: CASSLAVSESYQPQHF
CDR3 DNA: TGTGCCAGCAGCTTAGCCGTGTCAGAGTCTTATCAGCCCCAGCATTTT

clone size: few
D gene: .
J gene: TRBJ1-3
V gene: TRBV18
CDR3 protein: CASSPVGRGSSGNTIYF
CDR3 DNA: TGTGCCAGCTCACCAGTCGGGAGGGGTTCCTCTGGAAACACCATATATTTT

clone size: .
D gene: .
J gene: TRBJ2-4
V gene: TRBV7-1
CDR3 protein: CASSGGRQNTLYF
CDR3 DNA: TGTGCCAGCAGTGGGGGGAGGCAAAACACCTTGTACTTT

clone size: few
D gene: TRBD1
J gene: TRBJ1-1
V gene: TRBV28
CDR3 protein: CASSFFPDRGGDTEAFF
CDR3 DNA: TGTGCCAGCAGTTTTTTTCCCGACAGGGGAGGGGACACTGAAGCTTTCTTT

clone size: .
D gene: .
J gene: TRBJ1-1
V gene: TRBV21-1
CDR3 protein: CASSKAPGRLNTEAFF
CDR3 DNA: TGTGCCAGCAGCAAAGCACCGGGACGCCTGAACACTGAAGCTTTCTTT

clone size: few
D gene: .
J gene: TRBJ2-7
V gene: TRBV6-1
CDR3 protein: CASSEMAYEQYF
CDR3 DNA: TGTGCCAGCAGTGAAATGGCCTACGAGCAGTACTTC

clone size: .
D gene: TRBD1
J gene: TRBJ1-4
V gene: TRBV18
CDR3 protein: CASSPDRVYEKLFF
CDR3 DNA: TGTGCCAGCTCACCAGACAGGGTTTATGAAAAACTGTTTTTT

clone size: .
D gene: .
J gene: TRBJ1-1
V gene: TRBV5-4
CDR3 protein: CASSDRRVPEAFF
CDR3 DNA: TGTGCCAGCAGCGACAGGAGGGTGCCTGAAGCTTTCTTT

clone size: .
D gene: .
J gene: TRBJ2-3
V gene: TRBV10-1
CDR3 protein: CASSEIGEGTDTQYF
CDR3 DNA: TGCGCCAGCAGTGAAATTGGGGAAGGCACAGATACGCAGTATTTT

clone size: many
D gene: .
J gene: TRBJ1-1
V gene: TRBV20-1
CDR3 protein: CSARARRAPNTEAFF
CDR3 DNA: TGCAGTGCTAGAGCCCGCAGGGCCCCGAACACTGAAGCTTTCTTT

clone size: few
D gene: TRBD2
J gene: TRBJ2-3
V gene: TRBV30
CDR3 protein: CAWSGRGGTDTQYF
CDR3 DNA: TGTGCCTGGAGTGGGCGGGGGGGCACAGATACGCAGTATTTT

clone size: .
D gene: TRBD1
J gene: TRBJ1-1
V gene: TRBV7-8
CDR3 protein: CASSRLRDRVSVTEAFF
CDR3 DNA: TGTGCCAGCAGCCGTCTCCGGGACAGGGTTTCGGTCACTGAAGCTTTCTTT

clone size: many
D gene: .
J gene: TRBJ2-4
V gene: TRBV27
CDR3 protein: CASSLTPTNIQYF
CDR3 DNA: TGTGCCAGCAGTTTGACCCCAACCAACATTCAGTACTTC

clone size: few
D gene: .
J gene: TRBJ1-2
V gene: TRBV6-5
CDR3 protein: CASSYVGQNKDYGYTF
CDR3 DNA: TGTGCCAGCAGTTATGTTGGACAGAACAAAGACTATGGCTACACCTTC

clone size: few
D gene: .
J gene: TRBJ1-2
V gene: TRBV9
CDR3 protein: CASSVGEANYGYTF
CDR3 DNA: TGTGCCAGCAGCGTAGGAGAAGCTAACTATGGCTACACCTTC

clone size: many
D gene: TRBD1
J gene: TRBJ2-3
V gene: TRBV6-5
CDR3 protein: CASSYPGQGTDTQYF
CDR3 DNA: TGTGCCAGCAGTTACCCGGGACAGGGCACAGATACGCAGTATTTT

clone size: many
D gene: .
J gene: TRBJ2-7
V gene: TRBV7-9
CDR3 protein: CASSLPASYEQYF
CDR3 DNA: TGTGCCAGCAGCTTGCCGGCCTCCTACGAGCAGTACTTC

clone size: few
D gene: TRBD1
J gene: TRBJ2-7
V gene: TRBV6-4
CDR3 protein: CASSKPDRDHEQYF
CDR3 DNA: TGTGCCAGCAGTAAACCGGACAGGGACCACGAGCAGTACTTC

clone size: .
D gene: .
J gene: TRBJ2-3
V gene: TRBV7-2
CDR3 protein: CASSGGDMQYF
CDR3 DNA: TGTGCCAGCAGCGGAGGTGATATGCAGTATTTT

clone size: many
D gene: .
J gene: TRBJ2-5
V gene: TRBV6-1
CDR3 protein: CASSDQGWQETQYF
CDR3 DNA: TGTGCCAGCAGTGACCAGGGCTGGCAAGAGACCCAGTACTTC

clone size: few
D gene: .
J gene: TRBJ2-7
V gene: TRBV6-6
CDR3 protein: CASSYRNNYEQYF
CDR3 DNA: TGTGCCAGCAGTTACCGGAACAACTACGAGCAGTACTTC

clone size: few
D gene: TRBD2
J gene: TRBJ2-7
V gene: TRBV7-3
CDR3 protein: CASSLFGGSSDEQYF
CDR3 DNA: TGTGCCAGCAGCTTATTCGGCGGGAGTAGCGACGAGCAGTACTTC

clone size: many
D gene: .
J gene: TRBJ2-3
V gene: TRBV7-9
CDR3 protein: CASSFGADTQYF
CDR3 DNA: TGTGCCAGCAGCTTTGGGGCAGATACGCAGTATTTT

clone size: .
D gene: .
J gene: TRBJ1-5
V gene: TRBV19
CDR3 protein: CASRLVKNQPQHF
CDR3 DNA: TGTGCCAGTAGGCTCGTTAAAAATCAGCCCCAGCATTTT

clone size: few
D gene: .
J gene: TRBJ1-1
V gene: TRBV5-1
CDR3 protein: CASSWGVSGSTEAFF
CDR3 DNA: TGCGCCAGCAGCTGGGGGGTTTCGGGGAGTACTGAAGCTTTCTTT

clone size: many
D gene: .
J gene: TRBJ2-5
V gene: TRBV7-6
CDR3 protein: CASSLETDQETQYF
CDR3 DNA: TGTGCCAGCAGCTTAGAGACAGACCAAGAGACCCAGTACTTC

clone size: .
D gene: .
J gene: TRBJ2-7
V gene: TRBV30
CDR3 protein: CAWSAPGEQYF
CDR3 DNA: TGTGCCTGGAGTGCCCCCGGCGAGCAGTACTTC

clone size: many
D gene: .
J gene: TRBJ1-1
V gene: TRBV12-5
CDR3 protein: CASGIPNAVNTEAFF
CDR3 DNA: TGTGCTAGTGGTATCCCCAACGCGGTTAACACTGAAGCTTTCTTT

clone size: .
D gene: .
J gene: TRBJ2-5
V gene: TRBV27
CDR3 protein: CASRTEETQYF
CDR3 DNA: TGTGCCAGCAGAACGGAGGAGACCCAGTACTTC

clone size: .
D gene: TRBD2
J gene: TRBJ2-7
V gene: TRBV12-3/TRBV12-4
CDR3 protein: CASSLLTSAFYEQYF
CDR3 DNA: TGTGCCAGCAGTCTGTTGACTAGCGCCTTCTACGAGCAGTACTTC

clone size: few
D gene: .
J gene: TRBJ1-1
V gene: TRBV3-2
CDR3 protein: CASSQDLGGGEYKNTEAFF
CDR3 DNA: TGTGCCAGCAGCCAAGATCTGGGAGGGGGCGAATATAAGAACACTGAAGCTTTCTTT

clone size: many
D gene: TRBD2
J gene: TRBJ2-5
V gene: TRBV12-3/TRBV12-4
CDR3 protein: CASSFGTRGLAGETQYF
CDR3 DNA: TGTGCCAGCAGTTTTGGTACTCGGGGGCTAGCGGGAGAGACCCAGTACTTC

clone size: many
D gene: .
J gene: TRBJ2-5
V gene: TRBV12-3/TRBV12-4
CDR3 protein: CASSSLGVETQYF
CDR3 DNA: TGTGCCAGCAGCTCCTTGGGGGTAGAGACCCAGTACTTC

clone size: many
D gene: TRBD1
J gene: TRBJ2-3
V gene: TRBV28
CDR3 protein: CASRAWDRASDTQYF
CDR3 DNA: TGTGCCAGCCGGGCCTGGGACAGGGCATCAGATACGCAGTATTTT